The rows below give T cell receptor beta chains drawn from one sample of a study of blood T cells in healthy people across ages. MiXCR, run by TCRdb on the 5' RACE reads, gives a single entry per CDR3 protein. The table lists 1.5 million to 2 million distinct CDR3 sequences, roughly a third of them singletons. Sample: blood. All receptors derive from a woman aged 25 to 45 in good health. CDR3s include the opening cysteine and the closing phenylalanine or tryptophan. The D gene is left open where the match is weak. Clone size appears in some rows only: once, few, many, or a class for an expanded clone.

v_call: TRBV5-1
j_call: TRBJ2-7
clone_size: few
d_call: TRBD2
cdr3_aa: CASSSTSGSYSYEQYF
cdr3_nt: TGCGCCAGCAGCTCAACTAGCGGGAGTTACTCCTACGAGCAGTACTTC

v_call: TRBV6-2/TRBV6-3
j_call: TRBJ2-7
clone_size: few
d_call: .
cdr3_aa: CASSYSFTGPYEQYF
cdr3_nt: TGTGCCAGCAGTTACTCTTTCACAGGCCCCTACGAGCAGTACTTC

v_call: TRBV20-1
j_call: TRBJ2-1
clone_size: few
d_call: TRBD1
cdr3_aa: CSARDPTGSYNEQFF
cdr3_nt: TGCAGTGCTAGAGATCCGACAGGGTCCTACAATGAGCAGTTCTTC

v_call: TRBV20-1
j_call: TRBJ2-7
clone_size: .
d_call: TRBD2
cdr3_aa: CSARRPSGRADYEQYF
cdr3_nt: TGCAGTGCTAGAAGGCCTAGCGGGAGGGCCGACTACGAGCAGTACTTC

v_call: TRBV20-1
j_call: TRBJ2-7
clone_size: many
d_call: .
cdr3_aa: CSAYMDSRYEQYF
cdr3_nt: TGCAGTGCTTACATGGACAGTCGGTACGAGCAGTACTTC

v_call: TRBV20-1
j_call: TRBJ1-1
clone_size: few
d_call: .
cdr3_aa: CSAPRPANTEAFF
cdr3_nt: TGCAGTGCACCCCGGCCGGCGAACACTGAAGCTTTCTTT

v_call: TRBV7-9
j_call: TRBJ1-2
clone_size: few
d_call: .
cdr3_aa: CASSPRPQGTDGYTF
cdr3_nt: TGTGCCAGCAGCCCCAGGCCCCAGGGTACGGATGGCTACACCTTC

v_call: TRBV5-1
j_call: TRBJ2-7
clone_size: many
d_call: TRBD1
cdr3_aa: CASSIDSGTDSEQYF
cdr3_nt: TGCGCCAGCAGCATCGATTCCGGGACAGACAGCGAGCAGTACTTC

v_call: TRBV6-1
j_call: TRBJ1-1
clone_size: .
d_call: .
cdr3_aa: CATSLQTNTEAFF
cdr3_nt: TGTGCCACCTCTTTGCAGACGAACACTGAAGCTTTCTTT

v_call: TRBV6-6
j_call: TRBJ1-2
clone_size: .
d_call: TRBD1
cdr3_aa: CASSYAGQGYGYTF
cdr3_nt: TGTGCCAGCAGCTACGCGGGACAGGGCTATGGCTACACCTTC

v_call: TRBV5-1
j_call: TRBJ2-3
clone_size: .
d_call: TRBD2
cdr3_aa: CASSFLAGGPQDTQYF
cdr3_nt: TGCGCCAGCAGCTTCCTGGCGGGGGGCCCCCAGGATACGCAGTATTTT

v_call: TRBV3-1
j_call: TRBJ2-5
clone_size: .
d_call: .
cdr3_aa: CASSQASGIIARETQYF
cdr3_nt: TGTGCCAGCAGCCAAGCCTCCGGGATCATAGCGCGAGAGACCCAGTACTTC

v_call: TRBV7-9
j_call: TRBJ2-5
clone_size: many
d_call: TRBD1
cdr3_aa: CASSKTGGTETQYF
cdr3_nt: TGTGCCAGCAGCAAAACAGGGGGCACAGAGACCCAGTACTTC

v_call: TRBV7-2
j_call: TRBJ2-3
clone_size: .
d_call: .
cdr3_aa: CASSLIHDTDTQYF
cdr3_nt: TGTGCCAGCAGCTTAATTCACGACACAGATACGCAGTATTTT

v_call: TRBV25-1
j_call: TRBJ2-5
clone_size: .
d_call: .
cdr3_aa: CASSIRRGAQQETQYF
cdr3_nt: TGTGCCAGCAGTATACGACGGGGGGCCCAACAAGAGACCCAGTACTTC

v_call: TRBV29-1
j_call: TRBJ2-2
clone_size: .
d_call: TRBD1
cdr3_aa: CSVQSPGTGRNTGELFF
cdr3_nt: TGCAGCGTCCAGAGTCCCGGGACAGGTCGGAACACCGGGGAGCTGTTTTTT

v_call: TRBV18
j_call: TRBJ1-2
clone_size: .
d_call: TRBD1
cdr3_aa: CASSPGQGTYEGYTF
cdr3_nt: TGTGCCAGCTCACCAGGACAGGGGACGTATGAAGGCTACACCTTC

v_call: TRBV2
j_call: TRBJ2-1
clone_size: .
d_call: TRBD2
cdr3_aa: CASSDPTSGVYNEQFF
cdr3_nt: TGTGCCAGCAGTGACCCGACTAGCGGGGTCTACAATGAGCAGTTCTTC

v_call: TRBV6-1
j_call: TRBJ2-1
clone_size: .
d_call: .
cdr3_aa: CASDTNGSNEQFF
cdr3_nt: TGTGCCAGCGACACTAACGGTTCCAATGAGCAGTTCTTC

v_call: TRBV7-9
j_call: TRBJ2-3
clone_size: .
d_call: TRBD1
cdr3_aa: CASIRGQGMDTQYF
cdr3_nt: TGTGCCAGCATCCGGGGACAGGGAATGGATACGCAGTATTTT

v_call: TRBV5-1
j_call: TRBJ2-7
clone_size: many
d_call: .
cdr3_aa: CASSLNRHGEQYF
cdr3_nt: TGCGCCAGCAGCTTGAATCGTCATGGAGAGCAGTACTTC

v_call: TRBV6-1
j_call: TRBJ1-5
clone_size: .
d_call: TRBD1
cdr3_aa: CASSDWGQGRHQPQHF
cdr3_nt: TGTGCCAGCAGTGACTGGGGACAGGGGAGGCATCAGCCCCAGCATTTT

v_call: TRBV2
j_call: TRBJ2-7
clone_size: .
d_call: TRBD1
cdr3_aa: CASSTQGLGTYEQYF
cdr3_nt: TGTGCCAGCAGTACACAGGGGCTTGGGACCTACGAGCAGTACTTC

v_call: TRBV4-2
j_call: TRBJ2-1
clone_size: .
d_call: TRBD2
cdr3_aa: CASSQGLSGGNYNEQFF
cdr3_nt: TGTGCCAGCAGCCAAGGACTTAGCGGGGGAAACTACAATGAGCAGTTCTTC